This section outlines one T cell receptor beta chain sequence together with its context. Its antigen is not identified. Arm-PCR of CDR3 regions and iRepertoire HTBI primers were the basis on which TCR beta libraries were built. TCRdb re-called the multiplex PCR reads through MiXCR, storing one row per CDR3 protein. Of some 420,000 distinct CDR3 sequences listed, about 20% are singletons. Time point in this sample: persistent/refractory GD, antithyroid drugs over 5 years with positive TRAb. RNA extracted from PBMCs served as the sequencing template. Patients of an endocrinology department in Xi'an, China, were included. Roughly 10 milliliters of peripheral blood were drawn into EDTA tubes. These data come from a study of regulatory T cells in long-lasting Graves disease. Findings and limits, study-wide: No thyroid tissue was studied; the work used peripheral blood only. Lower TCR diversity characterized persistent Graves' patients relative to newly diagnosed patients.

This sample comprised peripheral blood mononuclear cells (PBMCs), obtained when the disease was refractory, from a patient treated with antithyroid drugs. The clonotype was recovered from a female donor with Graves disease.

CDR3 DNA: TGCGCCAGCAGTGAGTCGCGGCAGGGACAAATATATGGCTACACCTTC. It encodes CASSESRQGQIYGYTF. The chain employs TRBV10-2 and TRBJ1-2; D perhaps matches TRBD1 (6 bases). Germline-derived CDR1 and CDR2 are WSHSY and SAAADI. The V end lost 0 bases, the J end lost 5 bases, and 16 bases lay between the germline ends. This CDR3 comprises 16 residues.